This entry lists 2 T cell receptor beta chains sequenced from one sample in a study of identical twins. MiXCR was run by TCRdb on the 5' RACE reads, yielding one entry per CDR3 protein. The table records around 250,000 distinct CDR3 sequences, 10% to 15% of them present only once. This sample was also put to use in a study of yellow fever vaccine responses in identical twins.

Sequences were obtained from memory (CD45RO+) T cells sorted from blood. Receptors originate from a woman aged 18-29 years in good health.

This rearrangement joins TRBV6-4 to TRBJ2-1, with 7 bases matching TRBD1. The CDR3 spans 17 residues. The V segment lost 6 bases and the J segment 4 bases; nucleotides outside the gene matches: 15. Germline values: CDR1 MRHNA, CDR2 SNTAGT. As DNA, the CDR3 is TGTGCCAGCAGGACACCGTTCTACAGGGGACGTTACAATGAGCAGTTCTTC. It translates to CASRTPFYRGRYNEQFF.

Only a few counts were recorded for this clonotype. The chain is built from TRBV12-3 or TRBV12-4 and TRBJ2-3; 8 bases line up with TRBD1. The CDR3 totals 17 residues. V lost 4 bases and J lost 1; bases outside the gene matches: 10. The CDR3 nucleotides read TGTGCCAGCAGTTCCTCCCTGACAGGGGCTGGCACAGATACGCAGTATTTT. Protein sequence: CASSSSLTGAGTDTQYF.